This TCR beta chain was captured by sequencing in a study of brain T cells in children with intractable seizures (TCRdb year 2021). Describing the broader study: A NanoString immunology panel was first used to screen resected brain tissue from some 51 pediatric epilepsy surgery cases for immune gene transcripts. Most of the 12 selected surgery cases also had pre-surgery blood sequenced, which left four cases with brain tissue only.

The immunoSEQ assay was applied to genomic DNA to generate the TCR beta chain sequences. In the paper's pipeline: CDR3 sequences that did not begin with the conserved framework cysteine at position 104 were removed by hand. Clonality was calculated as one minus the normalized Shannon's Diversity Index, with values ranging from 0 (maximal diversity) to 1 (oligoclonal). Chi-squared comparison-of-proportions tests were used to check whether the frequency of the same CDR3 differed between samples, for example brain versus blood. Public clonotypes were identified by searching immuneACCESS, and similarity to known antiviral clonotypes was assessed with the VDJdb browser. Held by TCRdb, this immuneACCESS table contains in-frame sequences only and omits some clones. Under half of the omission traces to an unresolved V gene where checked; the cause of the rest is unknown. D and trimming were read from the DNA, whereas the V and J calls and clone size are those reported in that table. The sample includes approximately 41,000 clones, with approximately 90% observed a single time. About 6% of the sample comes from the top ten.

The time point label corresponds to: resected brain tissue, or blood drawn just prior to surgery. The surgery cases showing the highest brain T cell transcript signatures were chosen for TCR beta chain sequencing of brain tissue and, when available, of blood. Patients had been treated with at least one anti-epileptic drug before surgery. TCR-sequenced patients were children with drug-resistant epilepsy due to tuberous sclerosis complex, focal cortical dysplasia, Rasmussen encephalitis or hemimegalencephaly. The Monarch genomic DNA purification kit was used to extract bulk genomic DNA from unsorted brain tissue and from whole blood. This clone was observed once. Its antigen is still unknown. Base qualities are missing; no much larger clone stands one base away. The cysteine opens and the valine closes a CDR3 of 13 amino acids. Only the CDR3 part of the read is kept: 39 bases, read in frame from the first base. The trim is 0 bases for V and 0 bases for J, with a gap of 3 bases between the germline ends. From a lookup of the germline V gene (reference sequence), CDR1 and CDR2 are LNHNV and YYDKDF.

The paper's findings and limits, for the study overall: Viral specificity was inferred only from CDR3 sequence similarity, and patients' HCMV serostatus was unknown. Because sequencing depth was different between pre-surgery and post-surgery blood, clones absent from the pre-surgery sample may reflect undersampling.

The sample in question was peripheral blood, obtained at surgery. The TCR sequence derives from a girl aged 2-10 years with tuberous sclerosis and intractable seizures. Recombination joined TRBV15 with TRBJ2-7; no D gene can be assigned with confidence. The CDR3 region reads CATSRDPSYEQYV. The DNA sequence is TGTGCCACCAGCAGAGATCCCTCCTACGAGCAGTACGTC.